The 2 T cell receptor beta chains listed next were all sequenced from one sample in a study of blood T cell repertoires in COVID-19. TCRdb keeps only in-frame clones here, not all; method: immunoSEQ multiplex PCR. The sample holds some 530,000 clones, 70% to 90% seen once. The sequenced sample was PBMCs or T cells enriched from blood (not recorded which). These receptors were collected from an older woman who had recovered from COVID-19.

V is TRBV19 and J is TRBJ2-1; the match to TRBD2 covers 13 bases. Per germline, CDR1 LNHDA and CDR2 SQIVND (reference sequence). J gave up 5 bases and V 5 bases, and 9 bases lay outside the gene matches. The CDR3 is made up of 17 amino acids. The CDR3 nucleotides read TGTGCCAGTAGTCCCCAGGGACTAGCGGGGTTGAACAATGAGCAGTTCTTC. Amino acid sequence: CASSPQGLAGLNNEQFF.

The chain uses TRBV25-1 and TRBJ2-7; 10 positions match TRBD1. Germline-derived CDR1 and CDR2 are MGHDK and SYGVNS. This CDR3 has 17 residues. Trimming at V came to 2 bases and at J to 4 bases, leaving 11 bases not matched to a gene. CDR3 sequence (DNA): TGTGCCAGCAGTGAAAAATCGCGACAGGGGGCTGGGTACGAGCAGTACTTC. Translating it yields CASSEKSRQGAGYEQYF.